The entry below describes one T cell receptor (beta chain). This record belongs to a study of cytomegalovirus exposure and HLA in healthy donors. CDR1 and CDR2 (germline): MDHEN, SYDVKM. V gave up 5 bases and J gave up 7 bases, with 8 bases separating them. The CDR3 length is 11 residues. PCR employed 60 Vbeta and 13 Jbeta primers. Clones were read by immunoSEQ multiplex PCR, and TCRdb kept only the in-frame ones, dropping some. The sample shows about 99,000 clones, around 67% of them seen only once. What was sequenced was PBMCs. The receptor's source is a woman aged 45-65 years in good health and CMV-seronegative. The chain recombines TRBV28 with TRBJ1-1; TRBD1 is a possible D gene (5 bases). Written as DNA, the CDR3 is TGTGCCAGCAGTACCCAGGGTGAAGCTTTCTTT. This encodes CASSTQGEAFF.